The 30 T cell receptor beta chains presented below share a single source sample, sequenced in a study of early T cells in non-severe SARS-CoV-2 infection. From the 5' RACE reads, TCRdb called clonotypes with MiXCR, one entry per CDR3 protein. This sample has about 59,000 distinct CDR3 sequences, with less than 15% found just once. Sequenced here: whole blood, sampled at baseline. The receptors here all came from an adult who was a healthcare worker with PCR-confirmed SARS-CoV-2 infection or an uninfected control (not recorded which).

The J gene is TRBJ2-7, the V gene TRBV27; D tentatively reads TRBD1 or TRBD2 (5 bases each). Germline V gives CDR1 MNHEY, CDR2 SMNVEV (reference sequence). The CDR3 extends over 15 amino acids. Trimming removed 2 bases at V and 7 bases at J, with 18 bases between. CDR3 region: CASSLRMRGAVEQYF. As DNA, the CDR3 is TGTGCCAGCAGTTTAAGGATGAGGGGTGCGGTGGAGCAGTACTTC.

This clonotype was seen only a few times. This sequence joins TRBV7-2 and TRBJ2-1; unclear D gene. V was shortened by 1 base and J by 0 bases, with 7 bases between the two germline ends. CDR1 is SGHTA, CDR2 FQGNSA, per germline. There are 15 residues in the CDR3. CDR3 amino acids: CASSLDLSSYNEQFF. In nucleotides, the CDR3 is TGTGCCAGCAGCTTAGACCTGAGCTCCTACAATGAGCAGTTCTTC.

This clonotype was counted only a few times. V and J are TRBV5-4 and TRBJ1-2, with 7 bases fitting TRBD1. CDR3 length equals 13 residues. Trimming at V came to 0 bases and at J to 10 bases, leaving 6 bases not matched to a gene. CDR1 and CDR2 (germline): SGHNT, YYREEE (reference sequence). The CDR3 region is CASSLETGMDYTF. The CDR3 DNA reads TGTGCCAGCAGCTTGGAGACAGGGATGGACTACACCTTC. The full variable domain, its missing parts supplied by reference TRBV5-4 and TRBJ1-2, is ETGVTQSPTHLIKTRGQQVTLRCSSQSGHNTVSWYQQALGQGPQFIFQYYREEENGRGNFPPRFSGLQFPNYSSELNVNALELDDSALYLCASSLETGMDYTFGSGTRLTVV.

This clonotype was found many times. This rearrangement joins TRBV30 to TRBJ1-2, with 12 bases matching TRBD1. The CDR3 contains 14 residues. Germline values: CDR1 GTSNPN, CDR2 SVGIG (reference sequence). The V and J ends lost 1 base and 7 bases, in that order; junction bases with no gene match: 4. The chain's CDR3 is CAWSDGTGGLGYTF. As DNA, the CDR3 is TGTGCCTGGAGTGACGGGACAGGGGGCCTTGGCTACACCTTC.

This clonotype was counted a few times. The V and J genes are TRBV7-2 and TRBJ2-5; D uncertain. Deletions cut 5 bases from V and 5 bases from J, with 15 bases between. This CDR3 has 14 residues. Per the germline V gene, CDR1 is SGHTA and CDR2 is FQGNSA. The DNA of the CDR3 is TGTGCCAGCAGCCCTGGGATCACAATGGAGACCCAGTACTTC. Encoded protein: CASSPGITMETQYF.

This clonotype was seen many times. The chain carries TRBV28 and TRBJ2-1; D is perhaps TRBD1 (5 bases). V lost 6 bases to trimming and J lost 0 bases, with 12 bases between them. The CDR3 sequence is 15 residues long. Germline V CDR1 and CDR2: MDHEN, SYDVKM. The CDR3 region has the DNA TGTGCCAGCAGCCTTACAGGTAGCTCCTACAATGAGCAGTTCTTC. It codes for CASSLTGSSYNEQFF.

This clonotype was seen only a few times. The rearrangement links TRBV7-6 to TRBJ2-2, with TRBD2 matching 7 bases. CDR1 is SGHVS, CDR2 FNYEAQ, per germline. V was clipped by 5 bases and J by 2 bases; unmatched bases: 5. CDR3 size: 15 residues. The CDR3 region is CASSTTSANTGELFF. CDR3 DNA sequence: TGTGCCAGCAGCACAACTAGCGCCAACACCGGGGAGCTGTTTTTT. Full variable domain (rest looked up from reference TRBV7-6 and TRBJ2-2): GAGVSQSPRYKVTKRGQDVALRCDPISGHVSLYWYRQALGQGPEFLTYFNYEAQQDKSGLPNDRFSAERPEGSISTLTIQRTEQRDSAMYRCASSTTSANTGELFFGEGSRLTVL.

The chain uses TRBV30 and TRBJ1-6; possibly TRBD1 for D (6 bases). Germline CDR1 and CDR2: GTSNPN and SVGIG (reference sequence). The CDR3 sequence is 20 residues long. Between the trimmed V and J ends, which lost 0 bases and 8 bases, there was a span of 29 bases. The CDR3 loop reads CAWSVYTGLLKGDWDSPLHF. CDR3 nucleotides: TGTGCCTGGAGTGTATATACAGGGTTGCTCAAGGGGGACTGGGATTCACCCCTCCACTTT.

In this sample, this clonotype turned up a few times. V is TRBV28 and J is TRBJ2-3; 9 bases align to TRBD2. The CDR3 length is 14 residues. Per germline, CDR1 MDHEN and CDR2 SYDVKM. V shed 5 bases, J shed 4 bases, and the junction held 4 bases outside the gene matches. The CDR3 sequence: CASSRAGGPDTQYF. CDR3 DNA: TGTGCCAGCAGTAGAGCGGGGGGCCCAGATACGCAGTATTTT. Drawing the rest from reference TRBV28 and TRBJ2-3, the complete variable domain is DVKVTQSSRYLVKRTGEKVFLECVQDMDHENMFWYRQDPGLGLRLIYFSYDVKMKEKGDIPEGYSVSREKKERFSLILESASTNQTSMYLCASSRAGGPDTQYFGPGTRLTVL.

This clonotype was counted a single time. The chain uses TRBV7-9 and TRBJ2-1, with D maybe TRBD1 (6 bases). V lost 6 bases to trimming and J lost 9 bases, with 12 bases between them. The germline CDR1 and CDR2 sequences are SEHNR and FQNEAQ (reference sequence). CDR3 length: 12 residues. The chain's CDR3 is CASSQQGTEQFF. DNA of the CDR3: TGTGCCAGCAGTCAGCAGGGGACTGAGCAGTTCTTC.

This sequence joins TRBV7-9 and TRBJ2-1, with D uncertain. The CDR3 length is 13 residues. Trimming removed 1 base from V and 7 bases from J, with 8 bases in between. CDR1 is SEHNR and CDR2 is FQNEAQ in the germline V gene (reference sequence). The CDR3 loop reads CASSLELGNEQFF. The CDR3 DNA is TGTGCCAGCAGCTTAGAATTAGGGAATGAGCAGTTCTTC.

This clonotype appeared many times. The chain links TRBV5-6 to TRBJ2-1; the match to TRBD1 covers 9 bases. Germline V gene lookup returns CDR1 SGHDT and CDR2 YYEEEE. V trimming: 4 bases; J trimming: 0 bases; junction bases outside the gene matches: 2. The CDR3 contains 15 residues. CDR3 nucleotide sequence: TGTGCCAGCAGCCGGGACAGGGTCTCCTACAATGAGCAGTTCTTC. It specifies CASSRDRVSYNEQFF.

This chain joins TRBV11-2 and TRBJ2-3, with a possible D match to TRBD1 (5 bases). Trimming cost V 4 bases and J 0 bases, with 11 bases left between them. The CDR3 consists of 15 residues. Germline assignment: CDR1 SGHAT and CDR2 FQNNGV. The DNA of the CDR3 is TGTGCCAGCAGCTGGCAGGGCACTAGCACAGATACGCAGTATTTT. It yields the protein CASSWQGTSTDTQYF.

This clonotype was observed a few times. CDR3 bases: TGTGCCAGCAGGAGGGGGCAGGGGTACCAAGAGACCCAGTACTTC. It codes for CASRRGQGYQETQYF. The chain uses TRBV27 and TRBJ2-5, with 7 bases lining up with TRBD1. The CDR3 runs to 15 residues. From germline, CDR1 is MNHEY and CDR2 SMNVEV (reference sequence). V lost 6 bases and J lost 0; bases outside the gene matches: 7.

Here the CDR3 reads CSARKRGSSYNEQFF. The CDR3 nucleotides read TGCAGTGCTAGAAAGCGGGGTAGCTCCTACAATGAGCAGTTCTTC. V gene TRBV20-1 combines with J gene TRBJ2-1; TRBD2 matches 7 bases. Per the germline V gene, CDR1 is DFQATT and CDR2 is SNEGSKA (reference sequence). CDR3 size: 15 residues. V shed 2 bases and J 0 bases; nucleotides not matched to a gene: 4.

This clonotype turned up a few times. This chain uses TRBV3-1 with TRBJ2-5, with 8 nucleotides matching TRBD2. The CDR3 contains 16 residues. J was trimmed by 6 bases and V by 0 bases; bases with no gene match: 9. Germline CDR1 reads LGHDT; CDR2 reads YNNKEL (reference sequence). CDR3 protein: CASSQDAAGVLKTQYF. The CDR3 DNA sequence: TGTGCCAGCAGCCAAGACGCAGCGGGAGTCCTGAAGACCCAGTACTTC.

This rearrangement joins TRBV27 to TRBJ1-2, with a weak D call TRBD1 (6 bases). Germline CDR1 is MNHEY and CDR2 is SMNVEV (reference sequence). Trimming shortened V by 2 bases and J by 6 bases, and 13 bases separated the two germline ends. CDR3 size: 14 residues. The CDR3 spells CASSLRAGADGYTF. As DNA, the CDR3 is TGTGCCAGCAGTTTAAGGGCAGGGGCGGATGGCTACACCTTC.

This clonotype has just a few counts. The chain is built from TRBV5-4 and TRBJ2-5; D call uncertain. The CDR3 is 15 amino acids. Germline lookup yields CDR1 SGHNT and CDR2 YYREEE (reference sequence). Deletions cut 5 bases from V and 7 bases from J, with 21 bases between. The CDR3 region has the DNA TGTGCCAGCAGTTATGGTGTGGGCCAGAGTGCGACCCAGTACTTC. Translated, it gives CASSYGVGQSATQYF.

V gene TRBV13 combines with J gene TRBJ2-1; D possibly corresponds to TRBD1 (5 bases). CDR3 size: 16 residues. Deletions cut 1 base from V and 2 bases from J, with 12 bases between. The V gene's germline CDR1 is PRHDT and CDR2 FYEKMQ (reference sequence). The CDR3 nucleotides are TGTGCCAGCAGCTTAGAGGGCAGGGCGCCCTACAATGAGCAGTTCTTC. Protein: CASSLEGRAPYNEQFF.

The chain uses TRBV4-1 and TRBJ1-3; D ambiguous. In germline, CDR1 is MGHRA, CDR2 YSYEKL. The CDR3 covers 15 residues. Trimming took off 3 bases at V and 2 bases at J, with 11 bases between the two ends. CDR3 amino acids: CASSQGETAGNTIYF. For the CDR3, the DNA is TGCGCCAGCAGCCAGGGAGAGACGGCTGGAAACACCATATATTTT.

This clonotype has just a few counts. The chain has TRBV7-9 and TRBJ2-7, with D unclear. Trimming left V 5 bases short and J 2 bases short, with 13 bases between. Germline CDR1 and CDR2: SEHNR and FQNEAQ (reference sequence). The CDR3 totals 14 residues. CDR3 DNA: TGTGCCAGCAGCCTTGGGGTTCAGGCCTACGAGCAGTACTTC. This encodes CASSLGVQAYEQYF.

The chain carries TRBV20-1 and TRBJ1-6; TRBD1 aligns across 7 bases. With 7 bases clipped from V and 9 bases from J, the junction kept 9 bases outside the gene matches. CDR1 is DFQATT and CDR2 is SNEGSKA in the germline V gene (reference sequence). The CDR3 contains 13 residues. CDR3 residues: CSVERGRGSPLHF. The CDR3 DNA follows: TGCAGTGTTGAGAGGGGGCGTGGTTCACCCCTCCACTTT.

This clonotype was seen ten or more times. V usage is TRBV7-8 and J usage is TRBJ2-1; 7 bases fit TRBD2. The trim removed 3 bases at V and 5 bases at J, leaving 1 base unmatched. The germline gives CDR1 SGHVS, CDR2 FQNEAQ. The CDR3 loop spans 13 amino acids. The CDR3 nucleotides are TGTGCCAGCAGCTTGGGACTAAACAATGAGCAGTTCTTC. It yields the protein CASSLGLNNEQFF.

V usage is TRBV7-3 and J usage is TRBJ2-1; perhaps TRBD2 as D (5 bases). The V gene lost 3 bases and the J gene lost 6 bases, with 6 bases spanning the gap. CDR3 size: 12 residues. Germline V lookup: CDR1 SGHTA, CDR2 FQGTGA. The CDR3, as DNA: TGTGCCAGCAGCTTCAGCGGCAATGAGCAGTTCTTC. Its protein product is CASSFSGNEQFF.

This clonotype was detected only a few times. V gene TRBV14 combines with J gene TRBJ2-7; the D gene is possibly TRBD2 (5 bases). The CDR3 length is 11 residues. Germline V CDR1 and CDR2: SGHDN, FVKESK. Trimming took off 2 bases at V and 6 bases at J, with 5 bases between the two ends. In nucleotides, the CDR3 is TGTGCCAGCAGCCAAACTAGCGAGCAGTACTTC. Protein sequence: CASSQTSEQYF.

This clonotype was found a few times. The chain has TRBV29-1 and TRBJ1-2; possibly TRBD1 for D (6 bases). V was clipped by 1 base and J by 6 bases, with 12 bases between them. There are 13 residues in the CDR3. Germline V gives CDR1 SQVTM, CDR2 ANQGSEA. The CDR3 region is CSVEGAGAHGYTF. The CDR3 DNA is TGCAGCGTTGAAGGCGCGGGGGCCCATGGCTACACCTTC.

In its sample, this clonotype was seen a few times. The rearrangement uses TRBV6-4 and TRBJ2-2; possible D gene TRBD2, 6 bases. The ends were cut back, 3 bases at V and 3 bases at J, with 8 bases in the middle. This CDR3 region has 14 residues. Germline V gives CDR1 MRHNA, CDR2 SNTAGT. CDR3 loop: CASSEGTHTGELFF. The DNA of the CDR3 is TGTGCCAGCAGTGAAGGGACTCACACCGGGGAGCTGTTTTTT.

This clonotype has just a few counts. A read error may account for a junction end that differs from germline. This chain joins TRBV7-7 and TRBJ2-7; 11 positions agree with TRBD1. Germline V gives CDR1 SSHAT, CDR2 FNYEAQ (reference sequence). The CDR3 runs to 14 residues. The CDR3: CASSPGTGGVEQYF. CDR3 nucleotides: TGTGCTAGCAGCCCCGGGACAGGGGGAGTCGAGCAGTACTTC.

The CDR3 nucleotides read TGTGCCAGCAGTTACCGTCGGACTAGCGCAGATACGCAGTATTTT. Its translation: CASSYRRTSADTQYF. The chain uses TRBV6-2 or TRBV6-3 and TRBJ2-3, with 9 bases identical to TRBD2. Trimming took 2 bases from V and 4 from J; bases not matched to a gene: 4. Per germline, CDR1 MNHEY and CDR2 SVGEGT. CDR3 length equals 15 residues.

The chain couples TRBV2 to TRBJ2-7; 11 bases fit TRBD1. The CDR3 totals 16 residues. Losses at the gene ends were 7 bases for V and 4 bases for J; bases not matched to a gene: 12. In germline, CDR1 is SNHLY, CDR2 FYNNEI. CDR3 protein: CASTGQGAMAGYEQYF. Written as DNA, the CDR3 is TGTGCCAGCACCGGACAGGGGGCCATGGCGGGTTACGAGCAGTACTTC.